This record concerns one T cell receptor (beta chain) sequence. Germline V gene sequence: CDR1 LNHDA, CDR2 SQIVND (reference sequence). This CDR3 contains 13 residues. Trimming took 6 bases from V and 6 from J; bases not matched to a gene: 4. TCRdb keeps only in-frame clones here, not all; method: immunoSEQ multiplex PCR. The data hold around 110,000 clones, with more than 70% observed a single time. The data stem from a study of control samples from healthy donors and cancer patients. The sample was blood. The clonotype was recovered from a woman aged 65 to 85 in good health. This chain connects TRBV19 to TRBJ2-3; 9 nucleotides agree with TRBD1. This chain's CDR3 is CASRRQGDDTQYF. The CDR3 coding sequence is TGTGCCAGTAGAAGACAGGGGGATGATACGCAGTATTTT.